This section outlines one TCR beta chain sequence together with its context. Its target is not known. Within the sample, other DNA sequences also encode this same CDR3. With 60 Vbeta and 13 Jbeta primers, the PCR was carried out. Per the original methods: Around 11 million shared chains were among the approximately 87 million unique TCR beta chains that a later analysis counted. Generated by immunoSEQ multiplex PCR, the TCRdb table keeps only in-frame clones and is missing some. V and J calls and clone size are copied from that table; D and trimming were computed from the DNA. This table holds about 120,000 clones, 78% found once. The sample belongs to a study of cytomegalovirus exposure and HLA in healthy donors. Study-level information: Earlier, approximately 110 million unique TCR beta sequences were recovered from roughly 180 million T cells by an analysis.

Overall study results and limits: Productive rates of about 90% or about 30% were seen for most TCR beta V segments in an earlier analysis. In a later analysis, at a false discovery rate of 0.05, fewer than 20,000 TCR beta sequences matched HLA alleles.

The specimen sequenced was PBMCs. The sequence was obtained from a woman in her twenties or thirties in good health and CMV-seropositive.

CDR3 sequence reads: CASSPFDRANSPLHF. In DNA, the CDR3 is TGTGCCAGCAGCCCGTTTGACAGGGCGAACTCACCCCTCCACTTT. The chain employs TRBV7-9 and TRBJ1-6; 7 nucleotides agree with TRBD1. Trimming took 5 bases from V and 10 from J; bases not matched to a gene: 11. The germline V gene encodes CDR1 SEHNR and CDR2 FQNEAQ (reference sequence). This CDR3 region has 15 residues.